This is a list of T cell receptor beta chains from one sample in a study of OX40 agonist ivuxolimab in advanced cancers. Clones were read by immunoSEQ multiplex PCR, and TCRdb kept only the in-frame ones, dropping some. The sample has roughly 150,000 clones; under 95% are singletons. Sample: CD4+ or CD8+ T cells sorted from blood, taken in a trial of the OX40 agonist ivuxolimab. The source is an adult with an advanced solid tumor such as melanoma, head and neck, liver or kidney cancer. Both conserved end residues are part of each CDR3. The order of the fields is V gene, clone size, D gene, J gene, CDR3 protein, CDR3 DNA. A D gene is named only where the DNA matches it firmly. Not all rows give a size; the values are once, few, many and, for expanded clones, a class.

TRBV5-1	-	-	TRBJ1-2	CASSLRNRESHGYTF	TGCGCCAGCAGCTTGCGGAACAGGGAGTCCCATGGCTACACCTTC
TRBV4-1	-	-	TRBJ2-1	CASSLPPRAGYNEQFF	TGCGCCAGCAGCCTCCCCCCAAGAGCGGGTTACAATGAGCAGTTCTTC
TRBV7-6	-	-	TRBJ1-5	CASSLGALGNQPQHF	TGTGCCAGCAGCTTAGGCGCCCTGGGGAATCAGCCCCAGCATTTT
TRBV19	-	-	TRBJ1-5	CASSIGGGHSNQPQHF	TGTGCCAGTAGTATAGGGGGGGGACATAGCAATCAGCCCCAGCATTTT
TRBV9	-	-	TRBJ1-4	CASSVGAPGTVNEKLFF	TGTGCCAGCAGCGTAGGAGCCCCGGGAACGGTAAATGAAAAACTGTTTTTT
TRBV20-1	-	-	TRBJ1-4	CSATETEKLFF	TGCAGTGCTACTGAGACGGAAAAACTGTTTTTT
TRBV30	-	TRBD2	TRBJ2-1	CAWIAKSGGYNEQFF	TGTGCCTGGATCGCCAAAAGCGGGGGCTACAATGAGCAGTTCTTC
TRBV7-2	once	-	TRBJ2-1	CASSPTRDDEQFF	TGTGCCAGCAGTCCTACTAGGGACGATGAGCAGTTCTTC
TRBV7-9	-	TRBD1	TRBJ1-2	CASSRQGGDGYTF	TGTGCCAGCAGCCGACAGGGGGGGGATGGCTACACCTTC
TRBV5-4	-	-	TRBJ2-1	CASRPSGVLNYNEQFF	TGTGCCAGCAGGCCCTCGGGGGTCTTAAATTACAATGAGCAGTTCTTC
TRBV5-8	-	-	TRBJ2-5	CASSFQRGYQETQYF	TGTGCCAGCAGCTTTCAGAGGGGGTACCAAGAGACCCAGTACTTC
TRBV5-4	-	TRBD1	TRBJ1-1	CASSKTGGWTEAFF	TGTGCCAGCAGCAAGACAGGGGGGTGGACTGAAGCTTTCTTT
TRBV6-5	-	-	TRBJ1-1	CASSSHRADEAFF	TGTGCCAGCAGTTCACACAGGGCTGATGAAGCTTTCTTT
TRBV2	-	-	TRBJ1-4	CASLRGSEKLFF	TGTGCCAGCCTCCGGGGAAGTGAAAAACTGTTTTTT
TRBV7-2	-	-	TRBJ2-7	CASSLDADISYEQYF	TGTGCCAGCAGCCTCGATGCGGACATTTCCTACGAGCAGTACTTC
TRBV5-4	-	TRBD1	TRBJ1-4	CASSLGQGSEKLFF	TGTGCCAGCAGCTTGGGACAGGGGAGTGAAAAACTGTTTTTT
TRBV6-5	-	TRBD1	TRBJ1-1	CASSYSEQGHTEAFF	TGTGCCAGCAGTTACTCGGAACAGGGGCACACTGAAGCTTTCTTT
TRBV5-1	-	TRBD2	TRBJ2-7	CASQRGSGGTSYEQYF	TGCGCCAGCCAACGGGGTAGCGGGGGGACCTCCTACGAGCAGTACTTC
TRBV10-1	-	-	TRBJ1-3	CASRRTGGASSGNTIYF	TGCGCCAGCAGGCGAACCGGGGGCGCGAGCTCTGGAAACACCATATATTTT
TRBV6-5	-	-	TRBJ2-3	CASNPRGGRADTQYF	TGTGCCAGCAATCCAAGGGGGGGCAGGGCAGATACGCAGTATTTT
TRBV13	-	-	TRBJ2-1	CASSPYRYSSYNEQFF	TGTGCCAGCAGCCCCTACAGGTATAGCTCCTACAATGAGCAGTTCTTC
TRBV2	-	TRBD1	TRBJ1-3	CASSGQGSGRNTIYF	TGTGCCAGCAGTGGACAGGGTTCGGGTAGAAACACCATATATTTT
TRBV28	once	TRBD1	TRBJ2-7	CASRTGQGDYEQYF	TGTGCCAGCAGAACTGGACAGGGGGACTACGAGCAGTACTTC
TRBV9	-	TRBD1	TRBJ1-3	CASSRDRGSSSGNTIYF	TGTGCCAGCAGCCGGGACAGGGGGTCTAGCTCTGGAAACACCATATATTTT
TRBV25-1	-	-	TRBJ1-5	CASSEPNQPQHF	TGTGCCAGCAGCGAACCCAATCAGCCCCAGCATTTT
TRBV28	-	-	TRBJ2-1	CASSLISLGRVVF	TGTGCCAGCAGTTTAATCTCCCTGGGCCGGGTGGTCTTC
TRBV19	-	-	TRBJ1-2	CASSTTGPNYGYTF	TGTGCCAGTAGTACCACAGGGCCAAACTATGGCTACACCTTC
TRBV4-3	-	-	TRBJ2-1	CASQDLGLSNEQFF	TGCGCCAGCCAAGATCTGGGACTCTCCAATGAGCAGTTCTTC
TRBV7-2	-	TRBD1	TRBJ1-4	CASSEDRGREKLFF	TGTGCCAGCAGCGAGGACAGGGGTCGTGAAAAACTGTTTTTT
TRBV5-1	-	-	TRBJ1-3	CASSSHPGVGNTIYF	TGCGCCAGCAGCTCCCACCCGGGGGTCGGAAACACCATATATTTT
TRBV15	-	-	TRBJ2-1	CATSSLRNEQFF	TGTGCCACCAGCTCCTTAAGGAATGAGCAGTTCTTC
TRBV9	-	-	TRBJ2-5	CASSVAGARRETQYF	TGTGCCAGCAGCGTAGCGGGGGCCCGAAGGGAGACCCAGTACTTC
TRBV7-2	-	TRBD1	TRBJ1-5	CASSRGQGLKGQPQHF	TGTGCCAGCAGCCGTGGACAGGGCCTCAAGGGGCAGCCCCAGCATTTT